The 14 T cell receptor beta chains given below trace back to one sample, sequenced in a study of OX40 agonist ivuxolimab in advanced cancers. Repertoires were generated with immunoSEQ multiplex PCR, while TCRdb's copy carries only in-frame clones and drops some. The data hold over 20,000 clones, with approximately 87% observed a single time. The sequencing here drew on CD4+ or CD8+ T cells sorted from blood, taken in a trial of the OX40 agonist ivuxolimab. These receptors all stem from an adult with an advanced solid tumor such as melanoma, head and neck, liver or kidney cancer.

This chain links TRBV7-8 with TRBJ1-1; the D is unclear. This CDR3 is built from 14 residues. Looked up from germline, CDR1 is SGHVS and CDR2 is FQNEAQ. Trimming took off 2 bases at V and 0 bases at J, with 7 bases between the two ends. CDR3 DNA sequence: TGTGCCAGCAGCTTACCGGGGTTGAACACTGAAGCTTTCTTT. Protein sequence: CASSLPGLNTEAFF.

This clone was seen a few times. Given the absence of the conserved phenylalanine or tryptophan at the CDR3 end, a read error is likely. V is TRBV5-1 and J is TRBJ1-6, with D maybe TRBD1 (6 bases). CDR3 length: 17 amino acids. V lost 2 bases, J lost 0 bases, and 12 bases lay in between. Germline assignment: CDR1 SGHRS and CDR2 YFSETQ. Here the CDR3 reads CASSFFRDNSYNSPLHL. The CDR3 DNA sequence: TGCGCCAGCAGCTTCTTCCGGGACAACTCCTATAATTCACCCCTCCACCTT.

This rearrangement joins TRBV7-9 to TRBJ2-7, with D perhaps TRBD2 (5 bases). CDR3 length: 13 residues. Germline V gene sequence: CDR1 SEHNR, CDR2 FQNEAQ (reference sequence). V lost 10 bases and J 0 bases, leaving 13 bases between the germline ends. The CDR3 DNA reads TGTGCCACCAGGAGCGGAAGCTCCTACGAGCAGTACTTC. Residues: CATRSGSSYEQYF.

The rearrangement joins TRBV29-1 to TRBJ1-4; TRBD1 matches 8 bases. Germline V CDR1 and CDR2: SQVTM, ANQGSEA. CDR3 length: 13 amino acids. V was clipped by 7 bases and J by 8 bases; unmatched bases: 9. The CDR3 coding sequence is TGCAGCGCTGCGACAGGGGTGGGGGAAAAACTGTTTTTT. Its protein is CSAATGVGEKLFF. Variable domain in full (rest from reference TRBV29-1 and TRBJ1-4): SAVISQKPSRDICQRGTSLTIQCQVDSQVTMMFWYRQQPGQSLTLIATANQGSEATYESGFVIDKFPISRPNLTFSTLTVSNMSPEDSSIYLCSAATGVGEKLFFGSGTQLSVL.

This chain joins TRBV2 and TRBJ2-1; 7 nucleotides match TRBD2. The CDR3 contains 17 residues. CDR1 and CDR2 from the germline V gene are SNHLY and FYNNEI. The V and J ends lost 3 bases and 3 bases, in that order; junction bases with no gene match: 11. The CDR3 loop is CASSDPLVGGFYNEQFF. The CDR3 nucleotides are TGTGCCAGCAGTGATCCCTTAGTGGGGGGGTTCTACAATGAGCAGTTCTTC.

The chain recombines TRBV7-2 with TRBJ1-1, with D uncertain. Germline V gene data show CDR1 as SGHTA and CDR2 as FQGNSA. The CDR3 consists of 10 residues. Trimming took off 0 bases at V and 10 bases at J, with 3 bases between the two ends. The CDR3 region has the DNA TGTGCCAGCAGCTTAGCGGGAGCTTTCTTT. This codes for CASSLAGAFF. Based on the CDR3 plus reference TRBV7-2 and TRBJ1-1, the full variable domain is GAGVSQSPSNKVTEKGKDVELRCDPISGHTALYWYRQSLGQGLEFLIYFQGNSAPDKSGLPSDRFSAERTGGSVSTLTIQRTQQEDSAVYLCASSLAGAFFGQGTRLTVV.

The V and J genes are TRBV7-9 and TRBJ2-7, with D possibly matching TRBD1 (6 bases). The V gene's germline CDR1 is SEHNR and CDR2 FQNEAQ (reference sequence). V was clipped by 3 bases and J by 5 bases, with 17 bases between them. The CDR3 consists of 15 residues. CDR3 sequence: CASSLGRQAGDEQYF. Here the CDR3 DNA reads TGTGCCAGCAGCTTGGGGAGACAGGCCGGGGACGAGCAGTACTTC.

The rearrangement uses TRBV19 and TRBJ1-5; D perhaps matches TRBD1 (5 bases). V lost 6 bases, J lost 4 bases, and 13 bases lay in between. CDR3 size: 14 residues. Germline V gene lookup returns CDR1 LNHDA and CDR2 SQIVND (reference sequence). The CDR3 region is CASSDVGVNQPQHF. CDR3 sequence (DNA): TGTGCCAGTAGCGATGTGGGGGTAAATCAGCCCCAGCATTTT.

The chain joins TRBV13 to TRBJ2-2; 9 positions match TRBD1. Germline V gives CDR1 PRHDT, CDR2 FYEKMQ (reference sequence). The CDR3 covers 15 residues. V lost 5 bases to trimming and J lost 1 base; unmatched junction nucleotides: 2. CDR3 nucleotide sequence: TGTGCCAGCAGCCCGACAGGGGGGAACACCGGGGAGCTGTTTTTT. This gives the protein CASSPTGGNTGELFF.

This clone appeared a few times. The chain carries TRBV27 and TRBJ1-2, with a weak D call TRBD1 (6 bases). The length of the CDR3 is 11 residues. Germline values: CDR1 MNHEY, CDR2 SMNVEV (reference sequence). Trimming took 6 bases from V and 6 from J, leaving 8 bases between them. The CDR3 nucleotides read TGTGCCAGCAGGGCAGGGGATGGCTACACCTTC. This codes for CASRAGDGYTF.

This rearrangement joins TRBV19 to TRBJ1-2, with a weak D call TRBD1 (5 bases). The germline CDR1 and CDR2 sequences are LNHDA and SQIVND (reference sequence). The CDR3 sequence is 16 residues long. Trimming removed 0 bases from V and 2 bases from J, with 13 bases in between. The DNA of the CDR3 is TGTGCCAGTAGTATAGATTTGCCAGGGTTGAACTATGGCTACACCTTC. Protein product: CASSIDLPGLNYGYTF.

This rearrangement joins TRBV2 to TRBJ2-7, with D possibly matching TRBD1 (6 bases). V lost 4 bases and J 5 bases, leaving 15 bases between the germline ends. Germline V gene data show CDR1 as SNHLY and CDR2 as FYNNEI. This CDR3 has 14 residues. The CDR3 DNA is TGTGCCAGCAGTGTGGCAGGGGTTCTCCACGAGCAGTACTTC. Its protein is CASSVAGVLHEQYF.

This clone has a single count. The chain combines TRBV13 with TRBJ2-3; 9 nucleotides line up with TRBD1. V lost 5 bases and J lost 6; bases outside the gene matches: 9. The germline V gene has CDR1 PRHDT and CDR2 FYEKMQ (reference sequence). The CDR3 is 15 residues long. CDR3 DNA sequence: TGTGCCAGCAGCCTCCGGGACAGGGTACCGGATACGCAGTATTTT. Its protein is CASSLRDRVPDTQYF. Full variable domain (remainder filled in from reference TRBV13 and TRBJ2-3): AAGVIQSPRHLIKEKRETATLKCYPIPRHDTVYWYQQGPGQDPQFLISFYEKMQSDKGSIPDRFSAQQFSDYHSELNMSSLELGDSALYFCASSLRDRVPDTQYFGPGTRLTVL.

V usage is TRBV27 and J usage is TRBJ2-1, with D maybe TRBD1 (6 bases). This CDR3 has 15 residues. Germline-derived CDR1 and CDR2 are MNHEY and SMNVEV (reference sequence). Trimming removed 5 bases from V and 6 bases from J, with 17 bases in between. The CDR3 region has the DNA TGTGCCAGCAGTATCGACAGGCTCCCTTCCAATGAGCAGTTCTTC. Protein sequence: CASSIDRLPSNEQFF.